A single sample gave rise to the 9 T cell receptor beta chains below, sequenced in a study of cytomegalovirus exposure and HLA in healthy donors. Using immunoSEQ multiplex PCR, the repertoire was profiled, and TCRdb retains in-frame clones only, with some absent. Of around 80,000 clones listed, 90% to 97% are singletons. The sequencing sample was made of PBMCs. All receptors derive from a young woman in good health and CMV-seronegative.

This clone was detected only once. CDR3 loop: CASSLYWLDTGELFF. Here the CDR3 DNA reads TGTGCCAGCAGCTTATATTGGCTTGACACCGGGGAGCTGTTTTTT. This sequence joins TRBV7-2 and TRBJ2-2; D remains unclear. The CDR3 runs to 15 residues. The V end lost 2 bases, the J end lost 3 bases, and 10 bases lay between the germline ends. Germline assignment: CDR1 SGHTA and CDR2 FQGNSA.

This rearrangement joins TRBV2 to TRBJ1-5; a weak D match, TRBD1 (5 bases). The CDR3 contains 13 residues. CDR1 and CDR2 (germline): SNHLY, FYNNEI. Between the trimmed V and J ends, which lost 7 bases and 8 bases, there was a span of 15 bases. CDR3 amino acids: CASNSEGIEPQHF. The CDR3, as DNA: TGTGCCAGCAATTCGGAGGGGATCGAGCCCCAGCATTTT.

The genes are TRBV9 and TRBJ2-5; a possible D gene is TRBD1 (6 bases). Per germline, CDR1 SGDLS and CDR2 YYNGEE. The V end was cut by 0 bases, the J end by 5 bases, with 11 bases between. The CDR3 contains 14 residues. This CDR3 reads CASSVGVQGETQYF. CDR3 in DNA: TGTGCCAGCAGCGTAGGTGTCCAGGGGGAGACCCAGTACTTC. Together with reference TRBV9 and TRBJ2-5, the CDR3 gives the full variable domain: DSGVTQTPKHLITATGQRVTLRCSPRSGDLSVYWYQQSLDQGLQFLIQYYNGEERAKGNILERFSAQQFPDLHSELNLSSLELGDSALYFCASSVGVQGETQYFGPGTRLLVL.

CDR3 sequence reads: CASSPGQESSGYTF. CDR3 bases: TGTGCCAGCAGTCCGGGACAGGAGTCAAGTGGCTACACCTTC. J is TRBJ1-2 and V is TRBV6-5; 8 bases map to TRBD1. The trim removed 5 bases at V and 7 bases at J, leaving 9 bases unmatched. Germline V lookup: CDR1 MNHEY, CDR2 SVGAGI. This CDR3 is 14 amino acids long.

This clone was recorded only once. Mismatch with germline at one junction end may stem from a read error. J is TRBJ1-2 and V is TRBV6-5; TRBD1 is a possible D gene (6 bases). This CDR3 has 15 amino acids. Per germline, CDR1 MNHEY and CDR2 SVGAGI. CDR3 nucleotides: TGTGCCGGCAGTTACTCGTTTGCAGGGGCGGGTGGCTACACCTTC. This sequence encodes CAGSYSFAGAGGYTF.

The CDR3 protein is CASSLRQGSAEAFF. CDR3 DNA: TGTGCCAGCAGCTTAAGGCAGGGGTCGGCTGAAGCTTTCTTT. The genes are TRBV13 and TRBJ1-1, with a tentative D call TRBD1 (6 bases). Germline CDR1 and CDR2: PRHDT and FYEKMQ (reference sequence). The CDR3 is 14 residues long. Trimming shortened V by 2 bases and J by 6 bases, and 13 bases separated the two germline ends.

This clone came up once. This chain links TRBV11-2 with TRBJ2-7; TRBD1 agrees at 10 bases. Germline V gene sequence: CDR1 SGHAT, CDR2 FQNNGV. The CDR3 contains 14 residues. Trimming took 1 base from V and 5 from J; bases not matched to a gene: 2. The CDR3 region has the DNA TGTGCCAGCAGCTTAGGGACAGGGGGGAACGAGCAGTACTTC. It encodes CASSLGTGGNEQYF.

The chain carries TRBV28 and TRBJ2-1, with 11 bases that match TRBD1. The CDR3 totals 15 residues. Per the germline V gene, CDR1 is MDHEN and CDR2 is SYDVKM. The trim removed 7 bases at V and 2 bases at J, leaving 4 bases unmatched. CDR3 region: CASTTGQGAYNEQFF. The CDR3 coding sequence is TGTGCCAGCACAACGGGACAGGGGGCCTACAATGAGCAGTTCTTC.

CDR3 nucleotide sequence: TGTGCCAGCAGCTCCCGGGACAGCGTAAACTATGGCTACACCTTC. This gives the protein CASSSRDSVNYGYTF. The chain combines TRBV7-2 with TRBJ1-2, with 7 bases that match TRBD1. The ends lost 4 bases at V and 2 bases at J; junction bases unmatched: 7. CDR1 is SGHTA, CDR2 FQGNSA, per germline. This CDR3 is 15 amino acids long.